This entry lists 22 T cell receptor beta chains sequenced from one sample in a study of blood T cell repertoires in COVID-19. The method was immunoSEQ multiplex PCR; TCRdb's version includes in-frame clones alone and lacks a portion of them. The sample has approximately 260,000 clones, approximately 80% seen once; the top ten hold 7.5% to 9%. The sample consisted of peripheral blood. The source is a human donor in a cohort sampled during active COVID-19.

CDR3 amino acids: CASSWDTYGYTF. CDR3 DNA sequence: TGTGCCAGCAGTTGGGACACCTATGGCTACACCTTC. The rearrangement joins TRBV12-3 or TRBV12-4 to TRBJ1-2; perhaps TRBD1 as D (6 bases). The CDR3 totals 12 residues. V was shortened by 4 bases and J by 4 bases, with 7 bases between the two germline ends.

The chain couples TRBV18 to TRBJ1-1, with D maybe TRBD1 (5 bases). The CDR3 extends over 14 amino acids. V lost 3 bases and J lost 3, with 11 bases in between. Germline lookup yields CDR1 KGHSH and CDR2 LQKENI. CDR3 DNA: TGTGCCAGCTCACCCCGACAGTTAGACACTGAAGCTTTCTTT. It is translated as CASSPRQLDTEAFF.

This chain links TRBV7-8 with TRBJ1-5; 7 positions agree with TRBD1. The CDR3 is 14 amino acids. CDR1 and CDR2 (germline): SGHVS, FQNEAQ. The trim removed 3 bases at V and 3 bases at J, leaving 2 bases unmatched. For the CDR3, the DNA is TGTGCCAGCAGCTTGGGACAGATCAATCAGCCCCAGCATTTT. Translation: CASSLGQINQPQHF.

The chain links TRBV27 to TRBJ2-1, with 7 bases matching TRBD1. CDR1 MNHEY and CDR2 SMNVEV come from the germline V gene (reference sequence). The CDR3 extends over 14 amino acids. V lost 5 bases, J lost 6 bases, and 7 bases stayed unmatched. Written as DNA, the CDR3 is TGTGCCAGCAGTCCCCTGGGACAGCGCAATGAGCAGTTCTTC. Its protein is CASSPLGQRNEQFF.

This rearrangement joins TRBV5-4 to TRBJ2-1, with D tentatively TRBD2 (5 bases). Per germline, CDR1 SGHNT and CDR2 YYREEE (reference sequence). Trimming removed 9 bases from V and 7 bases from J, with 17 bases in between. The CDR3 sequence is 13 residues long. Written as DNA, the CDR3 is TGTGCCACCTCACCCCGGGAAAGGAATGAGCAGTTCTTC. It translates to CATSPRERNEQFF.

The sample holds one count of this clone. This rearrangement joins TRBV19 to TRBJ2-5; TRBD2 matches 14 bases. Germline assignment: CDR1 LNHDA and CDR2 SQIVND (reference sequence). V lost 8 bases to trimming and J lost 4 bases; unmatched junction nucleotides: 0. CDR3 length equals 13 residues. CDR3 region: CASGLAGGETQYF. CDR3 DNA: TGTGCCAGTGGACTAGCGGGAGGAGAGACCCAGTACTTC.

The chain employs TRBV7-6 and TRBJ2-3; TRBD1 matches at 8 bases. Germline values: CDR1 SGHVS, CDR2 FNYEAQ. V shed 3 bases and J 4 bases; nucleotides not matched to a gene: 15. This CDR3 has 18 amino acids. CDR3 sequence (DNA): TGTGCCAGCAGCTTCCTACCAACGGGGGCAGGGGGCCCAGATACGCAGTATTTT. It translates to CASSFLPTGAGGPDTQYF.

The gene calls are TRBV30 and TRBJ2-7, with a tentative D call TRBD2 (5 bases). V gave up 0 bases and J gave up 6 bases, with 18 bases separating them. The CDR3 is 15 amino acids. Looked up from germline, CDR1 is GTSNPN and CDR2 is SVGIG (reference sequence). The CDR3 DNA reads as TGTGCCTGGAGTGTAGAGCTAGCCCCACTCCTCGAGCAGTACTTC. Its protein is CAWSVELAPLLEQYF. The full variable domain, with the rest looked up from reference TRBV30 and TRBJ2-7, is SQTIHQWPATLVQPVGSPLSLECTVEGTSNPNLYWYRQAAGRGLQLLFYSVGIGQISSEVPQNLSASRPQDRQFILSSKKLLLSDSGFYLCAWSVELAPLLEQYFGPGTRLTVT.

This clone is a singleton in its sample. V and J are TRBV7-9 and TRBJ1-4; D may be TRBD1 (5 bases). The germline CDR1 and CDR2 sequences are SEHNR and FQNEAQ (reference sequence). Trimming took off 3 bases at V and 3 bases at J, with 14 bases between the two ends. This CDR3 has 16 amino acids. The CDR3 region is CASSFGDGLANEKLFF. CDR3 in DNA: TGTGCCAGCAGCTTCGGGGACGGACTAGCTAATGAAAAACTGTTTTTT.

This clone has more than one count but fewer than ten. V gene TRBV10-3 combines with J gene TRBJ1-3; the D is unclear. Germline V gene sequence: CDR1 ENHRY, CDR2 SYGVKD. The CDR3 loop spans 13 amino acids. V gave up 10 bases and J gave up 4 bases, with 14 bases separating them. The CDR3 bases are TGTGCCACCCGTGTGACGGGGGGAAACACCATATATTTT. This encodes CATRVTGGNTIYF.

V gene TRBV3-1 (or the pseudogene TRBV3-2) combines with J gene TRBJ2-1; tentatively, D is TRBD1 (5 bases). CDR1 and CDR2 (germline): LGHDT, YNNKEL (reference sequence). The CDR3 has 13 residues. The V end lost 4 bases, the J end lost 5 bases, and 9 bases lay between the germline ends. CDR3 DNA: TGTGCCAGCAGCCCAGGGTATGACAATGAGCAGTTCTTC. It specifies CASSPGYDNEQFF.

This sequence joins TRBV5-1 and TRBJ2-5, with 11 bases fitting TRBD2. Per the germline V gene, CDR1 is SGHRS and CDR2 is YFSETQ. The CDR3 has 16 residues. After removal of 4 bases from V and 2 bases from J, the junction contained 7 bases not matched to a gene. The CDR3 reads CASSAGGTSGQETQYF. DNA for the CDR3: TGCGCCAGCAGCGCGGGAGGGACTAGCGGACAAGAGACCCAGTACTTC.

This clone was counted a single time. The chain carries TRBV5-1 and TRBJ2-1; 10 nucleotides line up with TRBD2. Trimming took 4 bases from V and 2 from J; bases not matched to a gene: 6. Germline V gene lookup returns CDR1 SGHRS and CDR2 YFSETQ. The CDR3 has 16 residues. CDR3 in amino acids: CASSASTSGAYNEQFF. CDR3 nucleotide sequence: TGCGCCAGCAGCGCATCTACTAGCGGGGCCTACAATGAGCAGTTCTTC. Filled out from reference TRBV5-1 and TRBJ2-1, the complete variable domain reads KAGVTQTPRYLIKTRGQQVTLSCSPISGHRSVSWYQQTPGQGLQFLFEYFSETQRNKGNFPGRFSGRQFSNSRSEMNVSTLELGDSALYLCASSASTSGAYNEQFFGPGTRLTVL.

The gene calls are TRBV9 and TRBJ2-3, with a possible D match to TRBD1 (5 bases). The germline gives CDR1 SGDLS, CDR2 YYNGEE. CDR3 length: 13 amino acids. Trimming removed 3 bases at V and 2 bases at J, with 7 bases between. CDR3 nucleotide sequence: TGTGCCAGCAGCGAGGGGCCCACAGATACGCAGTATTTT. As protein: CASSEGPTDTQYF.

The V gene is TRBV7-9, the J gene TRBJ2-3; D is ambiguous. Per germline, CDR1 SEHNR and CDR2 FQNEAQ (reference sequence). V shed 5 bases and J shed 2 bases, with 11 bases lying between them. This CDR3 is built from 14 residues. CDR3 residues: CASSVSGYTDTQYF. In DNA, the CDR3 is TGTGCCAGCAGCGTCAGTGGTTACACAGATACGCAGTATTTT.

This clone was counted ten times or more. The rearrangement links TRBV12-3 or TRBV12-4 to TRBJ2-1, with 7 bases lining up with TRBD1. This CDR3 is built from 12 residues. Trimming removed 4 bases from V and 9 bases from J; junction bases left unmatched: 3. DNA of the CDR3: TGTGCCAGCAGTTCGACAGGGCTTGAGCAGTTCTTC. Its protein product is CASSSTGLEQFF.

The chain employs TRBV19 and TRBJ2-7; 11 bases align to TRBD2. J gave up 5 bases and V 5 bases, and 8 bases lay outside the gene matches. Germline CDR1 and CDR2: LNHDA and SQIVND (reference sequence). This CDR3 contains 15 residues. The CDR3 DNA is TGTGCCAGTAGTTCTATAGCGGGAGGGCTCCACGAGCAGTACTTC. Encoded protein: CASSSIAGGLHEQYF.

This clone came up once. The chain couples TRBV11-2 to TRBJ2-7; TRBD1 aligns across 12 bases. CDR3 length: 17 amino acids. Trimming removed 4 bases from V and 0 bases from J; junction bases left unmatched: 7. Germline CDR1 and CDR2: SGHAT and FQNNGV. In nucleotides, the CDR3 is TGTGCCAGCAGCTCCGGGACAGGGGGCGCGGGCTCCTACGAGCAGTACTTC. It specifies CASSSGTGGAGSYEQYF.

J is TRBJ1-5 and V is TRBV6-2 or TRBV6-3; 9 bases fit TRBD1. Unmatched junction bases numbered 5, after V lost 2 bases and J lost 3 bases. This CDR3 is built from 16 residues. Germline values: CDR1 MNHEY, CDR2 SVGEGT. This CDR3 is CASSYPGTGLNQPQHF. In DNA form, the CDR3 reads TGTGCCAGCAGTTACCCCGGGACAGGGCTCAATCAGCCCCAGCATTTT.

The count of this clone is one. The chain combines TRBV19 with TRBJ1-2; TRBD1 agrees at 9 bases. The V segment lost 4 bases and the J segment 5 bases; nucleotides outside the gene matches: 2. The CDR3 runs 13 residues. CDR1 LNHDA and CDR2 SQIVND come from the germline V gene (reference sequence). CDR3 loop: CASSRGQGYGYTF. The DNA for the CDR3 is TGTGCCAGTAGTAGGGGACAGGGATATGGCTACACCTTC.

In this sample, this clone turned up a few times. This sequence joins TRBV28 and TRBJ1-2; D remains unclear. This CDR3 has 12 residues. CDR1 MDHEN and CDR2 SYDVKM come from the germline V gene. The V end was cut by 6 bases, the J end by 4 bases, with 9 bases between. In nucleotides, the CDR3 is TGTGCCAGCAGCATCGGACTCTATGGCTACACCTTC. Translating gives CASSIGLYGYTF.

This clone has a single count. V usage is TRBV6-5 and J usage is TRBJ2-7; 8 bases map to TRBD1. The CDR3 has 15 residues. The ends lost 4 bases at V and 5 bases at J; junction bases unmatched: 10. The V gene's germline CDR1 is MNHEY and CDR2 SVGAGI. This chain's CDR3 is CASSSLDRVVHEQYF. CDR3 nucleotide sequence: TGTGCCAGCAGTTCCCTGGACAGGGTAGTCCACGAGCAGTACTTC.